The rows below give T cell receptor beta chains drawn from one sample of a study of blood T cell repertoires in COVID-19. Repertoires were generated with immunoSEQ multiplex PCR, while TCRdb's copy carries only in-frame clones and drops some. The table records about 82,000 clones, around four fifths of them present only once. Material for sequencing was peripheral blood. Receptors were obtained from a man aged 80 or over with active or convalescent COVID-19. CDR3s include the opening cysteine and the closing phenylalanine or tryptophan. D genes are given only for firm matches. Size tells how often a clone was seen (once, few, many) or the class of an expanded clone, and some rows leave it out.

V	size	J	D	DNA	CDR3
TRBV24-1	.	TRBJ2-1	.	TGTGCCACCAGTGTTGGTGCCAAAAGCGGCAATGAGCAGTTCTTC	CATSVGAKSGNEQFF
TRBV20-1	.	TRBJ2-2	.	TGCAGTGCTGGGGCGGCCGGGGAGCTGTTTTTT	CSAGAAGELFF
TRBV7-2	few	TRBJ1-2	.	TGTGCCAGCAGCTTGGGCAGGGAGGATGGCTACACCTTC	CASSLGREDGYTF
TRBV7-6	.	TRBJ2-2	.	TGTGCCAGCAGTCCCGAGGGGGGGCCCACCGGGGAGCTGTTTTTT	CASSPEGGPTGELFF
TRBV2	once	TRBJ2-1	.	TGTGCCAGCAGTCCAAAGCGGGCGTCACACAATGAGCAGTTCTTC	CASSPKRASHNEQFF
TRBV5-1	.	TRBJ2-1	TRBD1	TGCGCCAGCAGCTTGGGGGGACAGGGTTTCAATGAGCAGTTCTTC	CASSLGGQGFNEQFF
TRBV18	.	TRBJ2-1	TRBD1	TGTGCCAGCTCATCCAACAGGGGCTCCTACAATGAGCAGTTCTTC	CASSSNRGSYNEQFF
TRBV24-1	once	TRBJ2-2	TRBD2	TGTGCCACCAGTGACCCTGGACTAGCGGGGGTCGGGGAGCTGTTTTTT	CATSDPGLAGVGELFF
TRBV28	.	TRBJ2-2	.	TGTGCCAGCAGTTTGGGGGCAGGGTCTATTGTTTTT	CASSLGAGSIVF
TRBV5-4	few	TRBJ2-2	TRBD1	TGTGCCAGCAGCCCGCGACAGGGAACCGGGGAGCTGTTTTTT	CASSPRQGTGELFF
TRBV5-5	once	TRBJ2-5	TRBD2	TGTGCCAGCAGCCGTGGACTAGCTCGAGAGACCCAGTACTTC	CASSRGLARETQYF
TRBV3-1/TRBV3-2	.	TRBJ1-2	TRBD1	TGTGCCAGCAGCTTGGGACAGAATGGCTACACCTTC	CASSLGQNGYTF
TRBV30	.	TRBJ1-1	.	TGTGCCTGGTCTCCCCTGCAGGGCTTGAGAGGCACTGAAGCTTTCTTT	CAWSPLQGLRGTEAFF
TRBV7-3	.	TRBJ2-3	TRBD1	TGTGCCAGCAGTCGAGGGGACAGCGGAGATACGCAGTATTTT	CASSRGDSGDTQYF
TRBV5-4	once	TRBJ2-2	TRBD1	TGTGCCAGCAGCGCCTCCAGGGGGCCTTCGCTCACCGGGGAGCTGTTTTTT	CASSASRGPSLTGELFF
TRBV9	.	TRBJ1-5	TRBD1	TGTGCCAGCAGCGCACAGGGGCTTATTGATCAGCCCCAGCATTTT	CASSAQGLIDQPQHF
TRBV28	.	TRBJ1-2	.	TGTGCCAGCAGTTTAGAGGGCGCCCCATATGGCTACACCTTC	CASSLEGAPYGYTF
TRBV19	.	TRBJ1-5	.	TGTGCCAGTAGTAATGACTGGCAGGGGCCCCAGCATTTT	CASSNDWQGPQHF
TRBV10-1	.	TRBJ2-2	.	TGCGCCAGCAGTGAGTCGATGAGGGTGGGTAACACCGGGGAGCTGTTTTTT	CASSESMRVGNTGELFF
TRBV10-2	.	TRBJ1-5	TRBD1	TGCGCCAGCAGTGAGTCCCGGGGACAGAATACATATAGCAATCAGCCCCAGCATTTT	CASSESRGQNTYSNQPQHF
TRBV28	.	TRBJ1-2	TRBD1	TGTGCCAGCAGGGGTCGGGACAGGGAGTTGGGTGGCTACACCTTC	CASRGRDRELGGYTF
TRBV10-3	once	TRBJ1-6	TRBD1	TGTGCCATCAGCGAACCGGGACAGGGGAATTCACCCCTCCACTTT	CAISEPGQGNSPLHF
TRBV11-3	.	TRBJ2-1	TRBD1	TGTGCCAGCAGCCCCAGGGGGTATGATTACAATGAGCAGTTCTTC	CASSPRGYDYNEQFF